One sample yielded the 3 T cell receptor beta chains listed below, sequenced in a study of molecular identifiers for immune sequencing clone quantification. TCRdb reprocessed the PCR reads with MiXCR, giving one entry per CDR3 protein. The sample lists hundreds of thousands of distinct CDR3 sequences; roughly 27% were seen once. Material: naive CD8+ T cells from blood, with Jurkat cell RNA spiked in. Described subset: FACS-sorted CD8+CD4-CCR7+CD45RA+ naive T cells. These receptor sequences come from a human donor in good health. Some libraries in this study had Jurkat cell RNA spiked in.

This clonotype has a handful of counts. J is TRBJ1-1 and V is TRBV20-1; 10 nucleotides line up with TRBD1. Germline CDR1 is DFQATT and CDR2 is SNEGSKA (reference sequence). The CDR3 covers 14 residues. With 3 bases clipped from V and 11 bases from J, the junction kept 12 bases outside the gene matches. CDR3 residues: CSARDRGDIRVAFF. The CDR3 nucleotides read TGCAGTGCTAGGGACAGGGGGGATATTCGGGTGGCTTTCTTT.

This clonotype has a count of ten or more. The rearrangement links TRBV28 to TRBJ1-1; D is unclear. The CDR3 length is 12 residues. The V gene's germline CDR1 is MDHEN and CDR2 SYDVKM. Trimming left V 2 bases short and J 5 bases short, with 6 bases between. DNA of the CDR3: TGTGCCAGCAGTTTAGATGGTACTGAAGCTTTCTTT. Its translation: CASSLDGTEAFF.

In its sample, this clonotype was seen many times. This chain joins TRBV7-3 and TRBJ2-3, with D hard to call. V dropped 5 bases and J dropped 3 bases, with 12 bases sitting between them. This CDR3 comprises 14 residues. Germline V gene sequence: CDR1 SGHTA, CDR2 FQGTGA. CDR3 sequence: CASSMGATTDTQYF. CDR3 nucleotides: TGTGCCAGCAGCATGGGCGCGACTACAGATACGCAGTATTTT.